This is a list of T cell receptor beta chains from one sample in a study of beta chain features in type 1 diabetes. Only in-frame clones appear in the TCRdb table, and some are missing; sequencing was by immunoSEQ multiplex PCR. This table holds tens of thousands of clones, roughly half found once. The sample consisted of Tregs from blood. These receptors were obtained from a woman between 18 and 29 years old in good health. CDR3s include the opening cysteine and the closing phenylalanine or tryptophan. Each record gives: clone size, D gene, V gene, J gene, CDR3 protein, CDR3 DNA. D genes are given only for firm matches. Clone size is shown for a subset of rows, as once, few, many or a class of expanded clone.

>-|TRBD2|TRBV29-1|TRBJ2-3
CSVKAGGPADTQYF
TGCAGCGTAAAAGCGGGAGGGCCGGCAGATACGCAGTATTTT
>-|-|TRBV18|TRBJ2-7
CASSPGEIGPYEQYF
TGTGCCAGCTCACCGGGAGAGATCGGGCCCTACGAGCAGTACTTC
>-|-|TRBV10-1|TRBJ1-1
CASRPNRENTEAFF
TGCGCCAGCAGACCTAACAGGGAAAACACTGAAGCTTTCTTT
>-|-|TRBV7-9|TRBJ2-5
CASSLGRGSYQETQYF
TGTGCCAGCAGCTTAGGCAGGGGTTCTTACCAAGAGACCCAGTACTTC
>few|-|TRBV11-2|TRBJ2-2
CASSLDPGNTGELFF
TGTGCCAGCAGCTTAGATCCAGGGAACACCGGGGAGCTGTTTTTT
>-|-|TRBV7-8|TRBJ1-1
CASSPKWARENTEAFF
TGTGCCAGCAGCCCCAAGTGGGCAAGAGAGAACACTGAAGCTTTCTTT
>once|-|TRBV7-2|TRBJ1-4
CASSFRNEKLFF
TGTGCCAGCAGCTTCCGTAATGAAAAACTGTTTTTT
>-|-|TRBV28|TRBJ2-7
CASSAPGTSYEQYF
TGTGCCAGCAGTGCCCCGGGGACTTCCTACGAGCAGTACTTC
>few|TRBD2|TRBV28|TRBJ2-1
CASKGLAGEDEQFF
TGTGCCAGCAAAGGCCTAGCGGGAGAGGATGAGCAGTTCTTC
>-|TRBD1|TRBV28|TRBJ1-5
CASTLLDRNYRPQHF
TGTGCCAGCACCCTATTGGACAGGAACTATCGGCCCCAGCATTTT
>-|-|TRBV4-3|TRBJ1-2
CASSQDSVSTSNYGYTF
TGCGCCAGCAGCCAAGATTCTGTCAGTACTAGTAACTATGGCTACACCTTC
>few|TRBD2|TRBV7-9|TRBJ2-3
CASSPPAGGPSTQYF
TGTGCCAGCAGCCCCCCGGCGGGAGGGCCGTCCACGCAGTATTTT
>-|-|TRBV7-9|TRBJ2-3
CASSARGYSTDTQYF
TGTGCCAGCAGCGCACGGGGGTATAGCACAGATACGCAGTATTTT
>-|TRBD2|TRBV11-1|TRBJ2-1
CASSLRLAGTNEQFF
TGTGCCAGCAGCTTAAGACTAGCGGGTACCAATGAGCAGTTCTTC
>-|-|TRBV7-9|TRBJ2-3
CASSLDGMQHSSTDTQYF
TGTGCCAGCAGCTTAGACGGGATGCAACATTCTAGCACAGATACGCAGTATTTT
>once|TRBD1|TRBV10-3|TRBJ2-5
CAISGQGKETQYF
TGTGCCATCAGTGGACAGGGCAAAGAGACCCAGTACTTC
>-|TRBD2|TRBV6-6|TRBJ2-7
CASSSSTSGYEQYF
TGTGCCAGCAGTTCCTCGACTAGCGGGTACGAGCAGTACTTC
>-|TRBD1|TRBV19|TRBJ1-2
CASGITGGGVGYTF
TGTGCCAGTGGGATAACAGGGGGCGGCGTAGGCTACACCTTC
>-|-|TRBV10-1|TRBJ1-1
CASGLNTGTEAFF
TGCGCCAGCGGATTAAACACGGGAACTGAAGCTTTCTTT
>-|-|TRBV6-6|TRBJ2-7
CASTDKDEQYF
TGTGCCAGCACTGACAAGGACGAGCAGTACTTC
>few|-|TRBV7-9|TRBJ2-3
CASSYSRGSSTDTQYF
TGTGCCAGCAGCTACTCCCGAGGTTCTAGCACAGATACGCAGTATTTT
>-|-|TRBV10-1|TRBJ2-1
CASSARGAPSFSYNEQFF
TGCGCCAGCAGCGCTCGAGGAGCCCCGTCTTTCTCCTACAATGAGCAGTTCTTC
>-|TRBD2|TRBV7-3|TRBJ2-1
CASSTTGTSGNNEQFF
TGTGCCAGCAGCACAACCGGGACTAGCGGAAACAATGAGCAGTTCTTC
>-|TRBD1|TRBV29-1|TRBJ2-3
CSVARGLDTQYF
TGCAGCGTTGCTAGGGGGCTAGATACGCAGTATTTT
>-|TRBD1|TRBV2|TRBJ2-1
CASSVGQGYDEQFF
TGTGCCAGCAGTGTGGGACAGGGGTACGATGAGCAGTTCTTC
>-|TRBD1|TRBV30|TRBJ1-2
CAWNAQGWEGYTF
TGTGCCTGGAATGCACAGGGGTGGGAAGGCTACACCTTC
>few|-|TRBV5-1|TRBJ2-3
CASSLMGLLVTDTQYF
TGCGCCAGCAGCTTGATGGGACTCCTTGTGACAGATACGCAGTATTTT
>-|-|TRBV29-1|TRBJ2-2
CSVAGVGTGELFF
TGCAGCGTTGCCGGGGTGGGCACCGGGGAGCTGTTTTTT
>medium-sized|-|TRBV19|TRBJ2-3
CASSNSGVDTQYF
TGTGCCAGTAGTAACTCCGGAGTGGATACGCAGTATTTT
>-|-|TRBV7-9|TRBJ2-7
CASSLPPTSYGYEQYF
TGTGCCAGCAGCTTACCCCCGACAAGTTATGGCTACGAGCAGTACTTC
>-|TRBD1|TRBV30|TRBJ2-2
CAWSFRGSGELFF
TGTGCCTGGAGTTTCAGGGGGTCCGGGGAGCTGTTTTTT
>-|TRBD1|TRBV10-2|TRBJ1-5
CASRHGQGQANQPQHF
TGCGCCAGCAGACACGGACAGGGGCAGGCAAATCAGCCCCAGCATTTT
>-|-|TRBV7-8|TRBJ2-1
CASSHLASNEQFF
TGTGCCAGCAGCCACCTAGCGAGCAATGAGCAGTTCTTC
>-|TRBD2|TRBV28|TRBJ2-1
CASRTGGGVDEQFF
TGTGCCAGCAGAACGGGAGGGGGGGTCGATGAGCAGTTCTTC
>-|-|TRBV29-1|TRBJ1-3
CSVGGTPSSGNTIYF
TGCAGCGTTGGGGGCACCCCCTCCTCTGGAAACACCATATATTTT
>-|TRBD1|TRBV27|TRBJ1-5
CASSKNRGINQPQHF
TGTGCCAGCAGTAAAAACAGGGGGATCAATCAGCCCCAGCATTTT
>-|-|TRBV13|TRBJ2-6
CASSAQGSGANVLTF
TGTGCCAGCAGCGCGCAGGGCTCTGGGGCCAACGTCCTGACTTTC
>-|-|TRBV2|TRBJ1-5
CASSGQNQPQHF
TGTGCCAGCAGCGGACAGAATCAGCCCCAGCATTTT
>few|TRBD2|TRBV28|TRBJ2-1
CASSLMSGRMGYNEQFF
TGTGCCAGCAGTTTAATGAGCGGGAGGATGGGATACAATGAGCAGTTCTTC
>-|-|TRBV18|TRBJ1-1
CASSPAGGRRNTEAFF
TGTGCCAGCTCCCCAGCGGGGGGTAGGAGGAACACTGAAGCTTTCTTT
>-|-|TRBV18|TRBJ2-7
CASSPPTGTSYEQYF
TGTGCCAGCTCACCACCCACAGGGACCTCCTACGAGCAGTACTTC
>-|-|TRBV2|TRBJ2-1
CASSLYNEQFF
TGTGCCAGCAGCCTCTACAATGAGCAGTTCTTC
>once|-|TRBV7-9|TRBJ1-1
CASSLGQGSIMNTEAFF
TGTGCCAGCAGCTTAGGGCAGGGAAGTATTATGAACACTGAAGCTTTCTTT
>-|-|TRBV5-6|TRBJ1-3
CASSLERVATIYF
TGTGCCAGCAGCTTGGAGAGAGTCGCCACCATATATTTT
>-|-|TRBV27|TRBJ1-5
CASNNSGGNQPQHF
TGTGCCAGCAACAATTCGGGGGGAAATCAGCCCCAGCATTTT
>-|TRBD2|TRBV27|TRBJ2-4
CASNWPGGIQYF
TGTGCCAGTAATTGGCCGGGGGGCATTCAGTACTTC
>few|TRBD1|TRBV6-1|TRBJ2-3
CASREYFRTQGADTQYF
TGTGCCAGCAGAGAATACTTTCGGACACAGGGGGCAGATACGCAGTATTTT
>few|TRBD2|TRBV5-1|TRBJ2-5
CASSSHLSGIQETQYF
TGCGCCAGCAGCTCCCACCTTAGCGGGATCCAAGAGACCCAGTACTTC
>few|-|TRBV29-1|TRBJ1-2
CSVAYSNYGYTF
TGCAGCGTTGCCTACAGCAACTATGGCTACACCTTC
>-|TRBD1|TRBV7-9|TRBJ2-5
CASSRPTGEKETQYF
TGTGCCAGCAGCCGCCCCACAGGGGAGAAAGAGACCCAGTACTTC
>few|-|TRBV5-5|TRBJ2-1
CASSPIWALFYNEQFF
TGTGCCAGCAGCCCGATCTGGGCCCTCTTCTACAATGAGCAGTTCTTC
>-|TRBD1|TRBV18|TRBJ2-7
CASSPPQGYEQYF
TGTGCCAGCTCACCGCCACAGGGGTACGAGCAGTACTTC
>-|-|TRBV7-9|TRBJ2-7
CASQQGYEQYF
TGTGCCAGCCAACAGGGCTACGAGCAGTACTTC
>few|TRBD1|TRBV15|TRBJ2-7
CATSRDGSGGYEQYF
TGTGCCACCAGCAGAGATGGGTCAGGGGGCTACGAGCAGTACTTC
>-|-|TRBV7-2|TRBJ1-3
CASSLGPGSSGNTIYF
TGTGCCAGCAGCTTAGGTCCAGGGTCCTCTGGAAACACCATATATTTT
>-|-|TRBV7-2|TRBJ1-5
CASSFSRGYDSNQPQHF
TGTGCCAGCAGCTTTTCGCGGGGGTACGATAGCAATCAGCCCCAGCATTTT
>-|-|TRBV5-4|TRBJ2-5
CASSLPGEETQYF
TGTGCCAGCAGCTTGCCAGGGGAAGAGACCCAGTACTTC
>few|TRBD1|TRBV19|TRBJ1-2
CAIADRANGYTF
TGTGCCATCGCGGACAGGGCTAATGGCTACACCTTC
>-|TRBD2|TRBV6-1|TRBJ2-1
CASSEASGAYNEQFF
TGTGCCAGCAGTGAGGCTAGCGGAGCCTACAATGAGCAGTTCTTC